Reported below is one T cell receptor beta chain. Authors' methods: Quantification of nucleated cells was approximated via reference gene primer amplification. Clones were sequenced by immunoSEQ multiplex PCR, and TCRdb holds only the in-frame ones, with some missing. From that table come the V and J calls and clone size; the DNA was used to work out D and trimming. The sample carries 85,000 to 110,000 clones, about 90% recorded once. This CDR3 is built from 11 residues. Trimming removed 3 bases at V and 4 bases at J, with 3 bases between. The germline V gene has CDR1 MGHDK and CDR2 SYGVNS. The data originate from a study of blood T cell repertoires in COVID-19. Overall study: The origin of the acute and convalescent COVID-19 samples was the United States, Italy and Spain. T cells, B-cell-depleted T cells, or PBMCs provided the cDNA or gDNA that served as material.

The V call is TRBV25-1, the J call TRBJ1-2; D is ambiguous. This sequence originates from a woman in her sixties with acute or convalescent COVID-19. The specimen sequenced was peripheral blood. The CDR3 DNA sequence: TGTGCCAGCAGTGACCTCTATGGCTACACCTTC. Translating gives CASSDLYGYTF.